The following is a T cell receptor beta chain sequence with its context. In the original processing: Estimated nucleated cell counts came from reference gene primer amplification. Profiling relied on immunoSEQ multiplex PCR, and the TCRdb table lists in-frame clones only, not all of them. D and trimming were read from the DNA, whereas the V and J calls and clone size are those reported in that table. Of approximately 150,000 clones detected, more than 60% appear once; the ten largest clones hold approximately 2%. Per the germline V gene, CDR1 is SEHNR and CDR2 is FQNEAQ (reference sequence). Trimming took 2 bases from V and 0 from J, leaving 5 bases between them. The CDR3 totals 14 residues. These data belong to a study of blood T cell repertoires in COVID-19. As for the study in general: Donors in the United States, Italy and Spain gave samples during acute or convalescent COVID-19. From T cells, B-cell-depleted T cells, or PBMCs came the material, which was cDNA or gDNA.

The specimen was peripheral blood. The clonotype was recovered from a woman aged 60-75 years with acute or convalescent COVID-19. The rearrangement joins TRBV7-9 to TRBJ1-5, with D tentatively TRBD1 (5 bases). CDR3 coding DNA: TGTGCCAGCAGCTTACAGGGTAGCAATCAGCCCCAGCATTTT. It translates to CASSLQGSNQPQHF.